This TCR beta chain was obtained from a study of identical twins. Study-wide results and caveats: Weaker excess twin sharing was seen among beta out-of-frame sequences. Cross-sectional statistics, not tracking of the same donors, supported the conclusions.

V was clipped by 4 bases and J by 5 bases; unmatched bases: 3. From germline, CDR1 is LGHNA and CDR2 YNFKEQ. The CDR3 covers 16 residues. Of note for this clonotype: The antigen is not known.

TCRdb re-derived calls from the 5' RACE reads in MiXCR, one entry per CDR3 protein. The sample has a few hundred thousand distinct CDR3 sequences; just under 10% are singletons. The same sample was also studied in work on yellow fever vaccine responses in identical twins.

The genes are TRBV4-2 and TRBJ2-1; 15 nucleotides match TRBD2. This clonotype originated in a woman aged 18-29 years in good health. Sequences were obtained from PBMCs. CDR3 in DNA: TGTGCCAGCAGCCGGGGACTAGCGGGGGGAAACAATGAGCAGTTCTTC. This codes for CASSRGLAGGNNEQFF.